This T cell receptor (beta chain) derives from a study of blood T cell repertoires in COVID-19. Study at large: Samples representing acute and convalescent COVID-19 were sourced from the United States, Italy and Spain. Sources were T cells, B-cell-depleted T cells, or PBMCs; the material itself was cDNA or gDNA.

As originally analysed: Estimated nucleated cell counts came from reference gene primer amplification. The protocol was immunoSEQ multiplex PCR, while the TCRdb copy is restricted to in-frame clones and leaves out a portion. The DNA was the basis for D and trimming; V, J and clone size are from that table. The sample contains about 12,000 clones, 90% of which appear only once. The J segment lost 15 bases and the V segment lost 4 bases, leaving 4 bases of the junction unmatched. The germline V gene encodes CDR1 MNHEY and CDR2 SVGAGI. The length of the CDR3 is 11 residues. The chain employs TRBV6-5 and TRBJ2-1; TRBD1 matches at 9 bases. This TCR derives from an older man with active COVID-19. The source material was peripheral blood. CDR3 sequence (DNA): TGTGCCAGCAGTTCCCAGGGACAGGGGTTCTTC. This gives the protein CASSSQGQGFF.